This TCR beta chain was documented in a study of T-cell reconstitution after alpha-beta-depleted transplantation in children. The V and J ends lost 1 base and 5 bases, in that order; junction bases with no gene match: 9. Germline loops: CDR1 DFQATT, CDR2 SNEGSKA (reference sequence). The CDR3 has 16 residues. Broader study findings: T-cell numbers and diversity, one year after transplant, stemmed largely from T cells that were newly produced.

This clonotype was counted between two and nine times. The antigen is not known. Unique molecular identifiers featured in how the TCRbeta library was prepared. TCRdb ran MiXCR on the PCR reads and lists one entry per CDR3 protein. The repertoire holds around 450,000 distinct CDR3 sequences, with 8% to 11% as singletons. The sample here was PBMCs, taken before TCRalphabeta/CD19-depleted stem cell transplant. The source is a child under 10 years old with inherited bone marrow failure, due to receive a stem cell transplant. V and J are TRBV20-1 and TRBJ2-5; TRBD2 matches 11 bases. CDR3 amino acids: CSARVTSGRPYETQYF. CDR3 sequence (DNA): TGCAGTGCTAGAGTAACTAGCGGGAGACCATACGAGACCCAGTACTTC.